What follows describes a single TCR beta chain. This clone appeared a single time. The antigen it binds to is not known. Per-nucleotide qualities are absent, and no much larger clonotype sits a single base away. This specimen's time point label, interpreted: pretreatment peripheral blood. The cohort comprised 25 to 30 patients with locally advanced or metastatic urothelial carcinoma treated at Memorial Sloan Kettering on a trial protocol. Peripheral blood mononuclear cells were collected pretreatment and during treatment, at between 1 and 8 total time points per patient. The Qiagen DNeasy Blood extraction kit was used to purify genomic DNA from total PBMCs and tumor samples. PBMCs were collected pretreatment and during treatment and were isolated and stored as previously described. Synthetic TCR analog templates were spiked into each PCR to estimate absolute template abundance from read counts. TCRbeta CDR3 regions were amplified from genomic DNA with bias-controlled V and J gene primers using the immunoSEQ assay. Sequencing of rearranged TCRbeta segments was performed at approximately 20X coverage. From the authors' description of their analysis: Sequencing errors were corrected by clustering and CDR3s were annotated against IMGT to assign V, D and J genes. Only productive TCRbeta rearrangements were used in downstream analyses, excluding out-of-frame or stop-codon sequences. Clonality was calculated as one minus the Shannon entropy normalized by the log of the number of unique productive sequences. Fisher's exact test with Benjamini-Hochberg correction, at a threshold of adjusted p below 0.01, was used to find clones that differed between time points or between blood and tumor. Sourced from immuneACCESS, this table was stored by TCRdb with only in-frame sequences that have V and J called. A share of the clones is absent; for the studies checked, an unresolved V gene accounts for under half, and the remainder has no known explanation. That table supplies the V and J calls and clone size; D and trimming were determined from the DNA. In this sample the table shows 84,000 or so clones, about 84% of which occur a single time. The ten largest clonotypes hold 13% to 15% of the sample.

CDR1 and CDR2, per the germline V gene, are SGHTA and FQGTGA. The CDR3 contains 15 residues, cysteine and phenylalanine counted. Only the CDR3 region is kept as DNA, spanning 45 bases read in frame from base 1. V is cut back by 5 bases and J by 5 bases, with 7 bases in the junction unmatched. The sample originates from a study of PD-L1 blockade in urothelial cancer (dated by TCRdb to 2016 to 2017). Concerning the study at large: Therapy was started in 2014 for all patients, and atezolizumab 1,200 mg was administered intravenously every 3 weeks. Pretreatment tumor samples, along with matched peripheral blood serially collected before and after atezolizumab treatment, were subjected to TCR sequencing. In the same patients who had TCR sequencing, pretreatment tumors also underwent whole exome sequencing and RNA sequencing. Blood samples yielded a median of roughly 140,000 T cells and more than 75,000 unique TCRs, with median clonality 0.080. Progression-free survival longer than 6 months counted as durable clinical benefit, and TCR features were additionally tested against both progression-free and overall survival. Pretreatment blood TCR-seq was available for under 35 patients, at least one posttreatment blood collection was obtained for approximately 24 patients, and tumor TCR-seq was available for approximately 24 patients. Somatic, immune and clinical correlates of response to PD-L1 blockade with atezolizumab in urothelial cancer were the focus of an exploratory multi-omic analysis. Twenty-five of 29 patients were males with bladder-origin urothelial cancer, and about 65% of the 29 reported a prior smoking history. Roughly ten patients achieved durable clinical benefit and 15 to 20 did not. Blood samples were analyzed at two time points: 3 weeks after treatment start (second dose) and 6 weeks after treatment start. Patients had an ECOG performance status of 0 or 1 and had received between 0 and 3 prior chemotherapy regimens.

Here is what the overall study found, with its caveats: Because the sample size was small (n of about 31) and many of the analyses were exploratory, the results are meant to be hypothesis-generating. Improved progression-free and overall survival was associated with having pretreatment peripheral blood TCR clonality below the median. Among patients with durable benefit, tumor-associated TCR clones showed greater expansion in peripheral blood 3 weeks after treatment started (n ≈ 23, p = 0.022).

The specimen was PBMCs, collected around atezolizumab (anti-PD-L1) treatment. The receptor was isolated from a man aged 60 to 69 with urothelial cancer. Recombination joined TRBV7-3 with TRBJ2-2; 8 central nucleotides agree with TRBD2. The CDR3 is CASSMVGRGTGELFF. The DNA reads TGTGCCAGCAGCATGGTCGGGAGGGGGACCGGGGAGCTGTTTTTT.